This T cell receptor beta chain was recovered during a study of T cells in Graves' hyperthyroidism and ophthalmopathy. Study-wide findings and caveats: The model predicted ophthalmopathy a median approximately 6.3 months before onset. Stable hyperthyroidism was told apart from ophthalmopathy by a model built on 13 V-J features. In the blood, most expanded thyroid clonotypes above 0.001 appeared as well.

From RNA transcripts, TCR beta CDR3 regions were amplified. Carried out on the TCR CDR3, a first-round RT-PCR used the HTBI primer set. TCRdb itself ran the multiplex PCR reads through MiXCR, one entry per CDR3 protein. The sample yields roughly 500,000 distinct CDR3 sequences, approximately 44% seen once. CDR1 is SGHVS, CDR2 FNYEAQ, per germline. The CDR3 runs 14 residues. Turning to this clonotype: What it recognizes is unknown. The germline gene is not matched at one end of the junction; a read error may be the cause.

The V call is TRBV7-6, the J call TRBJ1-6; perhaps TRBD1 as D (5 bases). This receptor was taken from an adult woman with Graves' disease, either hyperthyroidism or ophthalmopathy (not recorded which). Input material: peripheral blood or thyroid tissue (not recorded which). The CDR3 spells CASSLGGVNSPLHF. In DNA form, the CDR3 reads TGTGCTAGCAGCTTAGGAGGGGTTAATTCACCCCTCCACTTT.